This T cell receptor (beta chain) was captured in a study of blood T cell repertoires in COVID-19. Study-wide context: The study drew acute and convalescent COVID-19 samples from the United States, Italy and Spain.

Recovered status applied to Cohort 3 donors who had two consecutive negative PCRs. It also applied to those with clearance or with symptom resolution. The V and J ends lost 3 bases and 6 bases respectively, with 10 bases between them. CDR3 length: 12 amino acids. Germline V gene lookup returns CDR1 SGHRS and CDR2 YFSETQ. As handled by the study authors: The assay estimated nucleated cells by amplifying reference gene primers. Sequenced by immunoSEQ multiplex PCR; TCRdb stores in-frame clones only, minus some. V, J and clone size derive from that table, while D and trimming were established from the DNA sequence. The sample carries around 390,000 clones, approximately 87% recorded once.

The clonotype originates from a woman in her forties or fifties who had recovered from COVID-19. The chain is built from TRBV5-1 and TRBJ2-7; D gene ambiguous. Sequencing was carried out using PBMCs or T cells enriched from blood (not recorded which). The CDR3 sequence is CASSSPYSEQYF. Here the CDR3 DNA reads TGCGCCAGCAGCTCGCCCTATAGCGAGCAGTACTTC. Variable domain in full (rest from reference TRBV5-1 and TRBJ2-7): KAGVTQTPRYLIKTRGQQVTLSCSPISGHRSVSWYQQTPGQGLQFLFEYFSETQRNKGNFPGRFSGRQFSNSRSEMNVSTLELGDSALYLCASSSPYSEQYFGPGTRLTVT.